This TCR beta chain came from a study of graft-versus-host responses after intestinal transplantation. As to this clone: What it recognizes is unknown.

Deletions cut 7 bases from V and 0 bases from J, with 12 bases between. This CDR3 region has 13 residues. Germline V lookup: CDR1 SQVTM, CDR2 ANQGSEA. The method was immunoSEQ multiplex PCR; TCRdb's version includes in-frame clones alone and lacks a portion of them. The data show tens of thousands of clones, approximately 94% seen once. The specimen comprised unstimulated CD4+ T cells sorted from spleen or lymph node cells, sampled before transplant. This chain uses TRBV29-1 with TRBJ1-1; no clear D gene. The sequence was obtained from a human donor who was the organ donor for an intestinal transplant. The CDR3, as DNA: TGCAGCGCCGTGGACGGAATGAACACTGAAGCTTTCTTT. Translation: CSAVDGMNTEAFF. The complete variable domain, with remaining parts taken from reference TRBV29-1 and TRBJ1-1, reads SAVISQKPSRDICQRGTSLTIQCQVDSQVTMMFWYRQQPGQSLTLIATANQGSEATYESGFVIDKFPISRPNLTFSTLTVSNMSPEDSSIYLCSAVDGMNTEAFFGQGTRLTVV.